A single TCR beta chain is shown here with its context. The data originate from a study of blood T cell repertoires in COVID-19. About the research overall: From the United States, Italy and Spain came samples of acute and convalescent COVID-19. PBMCs, B-cell-depleted T cells, or T cells provided the cDNA or gDNA that made up the material.

Source study methods: Estimation of nucleated cell counts relied on the amplification of reference gene primers. Here immunoSEQ multiplex PCR was the method, and the copy in TCRdb shows in-frame clones only, minus some. The D gene and trimming were derived from the DNA, and the V and J assignments and clone size from that table. The sample has 180,000 or so clones; more than 70% are singletons. The participants were between about 18 and 100 years old and came from 24 US areas. The V and J ends lost 5 bases and 2 bases, in that order; junction bases with no gene match: 27. From germline, CDR1 is KGHDR and CDR2 SFDVKD. The CDR3 is made up of 22 amino acids.

This sequence was found in a man aged 40-55 years with acute COVID-19. The sequenced material came from PBMCs or T cells enriched from blood (not recorded which). The chain recombines TRBV24-1 with TRBJ2-5; TRBD1 matches at 8 bases. As DNA, the CDR3 is TGTGCCACCAGTGGCGGACAGGGTGAATGGCCTTTCCGGGACCTAAATCAAGAGACCCAGTACTTC. Translation gives CATSGGQGEWPFRDLNQETQYF.